Listed here are 22 T cell receptor beta chains from one sample, sequenced in a study of cytomegalovirus exposure and HLA in healthy donors. The PCR used 60 Vbeta and 13 Jbeta primers. Method: immunoSEQ multiplex PCR; TCRdb's copy keeps in-frame clones and lacks some. The sample lists 150,000 to 200,000 clones, around 75% occurring once. The sequencing sample was made of PBMCs. Every receptor here comes from a male donor in good health and CMV-seronegative.

This clone appeared once. This sequence joins TRBV5-1 and TRBJ2-5, with TRBD2 matching 10 bases. This CDR3 has 16 residues. Germline V gene data show CDR1 as SGHRS and CDR2 as YFSETQ. Trimming at V came to 4 bases and at J to 5 bases, leaving 11 bases not matched to a gene. The CDR3 protein is CASSSFASGGGETQYF. The DNA for the CDR3 is TGCGCCAGCAGCAGCTTTGCTAGCGGGGGAGGTGAGACCCAGTACTTC.

The rearrangement joins TRBV7-9 to TRBJ2-7; D is perhaps TRBD2 (5 bases). The CDR3 covers 14 residues. The V end was cut by 5 bases, the J end by 0 bases, with 11 bases between. Germline lookup yields CDR1 SEHNR and CDR2 FQNEAQ (reference sequence). The CDR3 here is CASSPGSLSYEQYF. DNA for the CDR3: TGTGCCAGCAGCCCGGGGAGTCTCTCCTACGAGCAGTACTTC.

As regards this clone: The sample holds other DNA sequences that translate to the same CDR3. The chain has TRBV28 and TRBJ1-2, with D perhaps TRBD1 (5 bases). Per the germline V gene, CDR1 is MDHEN and CDR2 is SYDVKM. V was clipped by 2 bases and J by 2 bases, with 6 bases between them. There are 13 residues in the CDR3. The CDR3 region has the DNA TGTGCCAGCAGTTTACCAGGGAACTATGGCTACACCTTC. Amino acids: CASSLPGNYGYTF.

The J gene is TRBJ2-1, the V gene TRBV27, with 9 bases that match TRBD2. Unmatched junction bases numbered 1, after V lost 2 bases and J lost 2 bases. The germline V gene has CDR1 MNHEY and CDR2 SMNVEV (reference sequence). This CDR3 comprises 15 residues. As DNA, the CDR3 is TGTGCCAGCAGTTTACGACTAGCGGCCTACAATGAGCAGTTCTTC. Its protein product is CASSLRLAAYNEQFF.

This chain connects TRBV19 to TRBJ2-1; D gene uncertain. Germline V CDR1 and CDR2: LNHDA, SQIVND (reference sequence). The ends were cut back, 6 bases at V and 1 base at J, with 7 bases in the middle. The CDR3 is 13 residues long. For the CDR3, the DNA is TGTGCCAGTAGAGCACCTTCCTACAATGAGCAGTTCTTC. The encoded protein is CASRAPSYNEQFF. Together with reference TRBV19 and TRBJ2-1, the CDR3 gives the full variable domain: DGGITQSPKYLFRKEGQNVTLSCEQNLNHDAMYWYRQDPGQGLRLIYYSQIVNDFQKGDIAEGYSVSREKKESFPLTVTSAQKNPTAFYLCASRAPSYNEQFFGPGTRLTVL.

This clone was observed once. The chain carries TRBV28 and TRBJ2-7; TRBD2 might be the D (6 bases). Germline V gene data show CDR1 as MDHEN and CDR2 as SYDVKM. V was cut by 5 bases and J by 5 bases, with 16 bases left in between. This CDR3 has 14 amino acids. For the CDR3, the DNA is TGTGCCAGCAGTCTCGGGACTCCTCGTAACGAGCAGTACTTC. This translates into CASSLGTPRNEQYF.

About this clone: The sample holds other DNA sequences that translate to the same CDR3. This chain uses TRBV7-9 with TRBJ1-1; D is ambiguous. CDR1 SEHNR and CDR2 FQNEAQ come from the germline V gene (reference sequence). The CDR3 sequence is 14 residues long. V gave up 1 base and J gave up 1 base, with 7 bases separating them. CDR3 DNA sequence: TGTGCCAGCAGCTTAGGACAAGGGAACACTGAAGCTTTCTTT. As protein: CASSLGQGNTEAFF.

This chain links TRBV28 with TRBJ1-4; D not resolved. Germline V gene sequence: CDR1 MDHEN, CDR2 SYDVKM. The length of the CDR3 is 15 residues. Trimming left V 7 bases short and J 0 bases short, with 12 bases between. This CDR3 reads CASTNGGATNEKLFF. The CDR3 nucleotides are TGTGCCAGCACCAACGGCGGAGCAACTAATGAAAAACTGTTTTTT.

To note about this clone: One junction end disagrees with the germline gene, perhaps due to a read error. This chain uses TRBV5-5 with TRBJ1-2; the D gene is possibly TRBD1 (5 bases). This CDR3 has 12 amino acids. From germline, CDR1 is SGHKS and CDR2 YYEKEE (reference sequence). The CDR3 nucleotides are TGTGCCAGCACCTTGAGGGCAGGGGGCTACACCTTC. Its translation is CASTLRAGGYTF.

This chain connects TRBV9 to TRBJ2-1, with TRBD2 identical over 9 bases. This CDR3 contains 14 residues. CDR1 SGDLS and CDR2 YYNGEE come from the germline V gene. V was pared by 3 bases and J by 9 bases, with 7 bases of the junction left unmatched. CDR3 sequence (DNA): TGTGCCAGCAGCGCGGCCGGGACTAGCCTTGAGCAGTTCTTC. Amino acids: CASSAAGTSLEQFF.

The chain links TRBV25-1 to TRBJ2-3, with a tentative D call TRBD2 (6 bases). The CDR3 runs 14 residues. Germline V gene lookup returns CDR1 MGHDK and CDR2 SYGVNS. V was clipped by 4 bases and J by 5 bases, with 13 bases between them. CDR3 nucleotides: TGTGCCAGCAGTGCCCGCGGGACCGTAGATACGCAGTATTTT. It is translated as CASSARGTVDTQYF.

This sequence joins TRBV7-9 and TRBJ2-5, with 8 bases matching TRBD2. The end of the DNA fits TRBJ2-7 better, so the J call may be wrong. Germline CDR1 SEHNR, CDR2 FQNEAQ (reference sequence). The CDR3 runs 16 residues. The CDR3 coding sequence is TGTGCCAGCAGCTTACTTGCGGGGGGTATCCTCTACGAGCAGTACTTC. Protein product: CASSLLAGGILYEQYF.

The chain joins TRBV18 to TRBJ2-1, with a tentative D call TRBD1 (6 bases). Germline V gene lookup returns CDR1 KGHSH and CDR2 LQKENI. CDR3 length equals 15 residues. V was pared by 5 bases and J by 5 bases, with 16 bases between. The CDR3 reads CASSDLGRGNNEQFF. As DNA, the CDR3 is TGTGCCAGCTCAGATTTGGGCAGGGGAAACAATGAGCAGTTCTTC.

The chain uses TRBV4-1 and TRBJ2-7; 7 nucleotides match TRBD1. CDR3 size: 15 residues. The V and J ends lost 1 base and 3 bases, in that order; junction bases with no gene match: 6. Germline V gives CDR1 MGHRA, CDR2 YSYEKL. The CDR3, as DNA: TGCGCCAGCAGCCAAGCTTCGACAGGGATCTACGAGCAGTACTTC. Protein sequence: CASSQASTGIYEQYF.

In nucleotides, the CDR3 is TGTGCCAGCAGCTTAGGCGCAGGCTATGGCTACACCTTC. Its translation: CASSLGAGYGYTF. This chain joins TRBV7-9 and TRBJ1-2; D gene unclear. Trimming took 1 base from V and 4 from J, leaving 7 bases between them. CDR1 SEHNR and CDR2 FQNEAQ come from the germline V gene (reference sequence). CDR3 length equals 13 residues.

This clone has a handful of counts. The chain is built from TRBV19 and TRBJ1-5; TRBD1 matches at 7 bases. CDR3 size: 17 residues. V lost 8 bases, J lost 8 bases, and 21 bases stayed unmatched. Germline V gene lookup returns CDR1 LNHDA and CDR2 SQIVND (reference sequence). In DNA form, the CDR3 reads TGTGCCAGTCGAACTAAGCTAGGGGGACAGCTAAGGGAGCCCCAGCATTTT. Amino acids: CASRTKLGGQLREPQHF.

The chain couples TRBV6-1 to TRBJ1-1; a possible D gene is TRBD1 (6 bases). Germline assignment: CDR1 MNHNS and CDR2 SASEGT. V lost 4 bases and J 0 bases, leaving 12 bases between the germline ends. The CDR3 extends over 15 amino acids. The CDR3 region is CASSGVSGVNTEAFF. The CDR3 DNA reads TGTGCCAGCAGTGGGGTGTCAGGGGTGAACACTGAAGCTTTCTTT.

This chain links TRBV28 with TRBJ2-4; 7 bases are a match to TRBD2. J gave up 8 bases and V 2 bases, and 9 bases lay outside the gene matches. CDR1 is MDHEN and CDR2 is SYDVKM in the germline V gene. The CDR3 covers 15 residues. CDR3 sequence reads: CASSLQREVVDIQYF. The CDR3 DNA is TGTGCCAGCAGTTTACAACGGGAGGTTGTGGACATTCAGTACTTC.

This clone was observed a few times. V is TRBV30 and J is TRBJ2-2; D gene uncertain. Per the germline V gene, CDR1 is GTSNPN and CDR2 is SVGIG (reference sequence). V gave up 4 bases and J gave up 3 bases, with 6 bases separating them. This CDR3 region has 12 residues. The CDR3 region has the DNA TGTGCCTGGACCCGAGACACCGGGGAGCTGTTTTTT. It translates to CAWTRDTGELFF.

V gene TRBV18 combines with J gene TRBJ1-2; D is uncertain. The CDR3 is made up of 17 amino acids. Germline V gene lookup returns CDR1 KGHSH and CDR2 LQKENI. Trimming shortened V by 4 bases and J by 0 bases, and 18 bases separated the two germline ends. The DNA of the CDR3 is TGTGCCAGCTCACTCATGACGCGGGGTCCAGCTAACTATGGCTACACCTTC. Its translation is CASSLMTRGPANYGYTF.

CDR3 sequence reads: CASSSRTGRMLVNTF. The CDR3, as DNA: TGTGCCAGCAGCAGCCGGACAGGGAGAATGCTTGTCAACACCTTC. The rearrangement uses TRBV5-8 and TRBJ1-2, with 8 bases that match TRBD1. From germline, CDR1 is SGHTS and CDR2 YDEGEE. V trimming: 4 bases; J trimming: 12 bases; junction bases outside the gene matches: 17. The CDR3 extends over 15 amino acids.

CDR3 in DNA: TGTGCCAGCTCACCAGGGACAGGGGGCCAGCCCCAGCATTTT. Translated: CASSPGTGGQPQHF. The chain couples TRBV18 to TRBJ1-5; 12 nucleotides line up with TRBD1. Germline V gene lookup returns CDR1 KGHSH and CDR2 LQKENI. CDR3 size: 14 residues. V was clipped by 2 bases and J by 7 bases; unmatched bases: 0.